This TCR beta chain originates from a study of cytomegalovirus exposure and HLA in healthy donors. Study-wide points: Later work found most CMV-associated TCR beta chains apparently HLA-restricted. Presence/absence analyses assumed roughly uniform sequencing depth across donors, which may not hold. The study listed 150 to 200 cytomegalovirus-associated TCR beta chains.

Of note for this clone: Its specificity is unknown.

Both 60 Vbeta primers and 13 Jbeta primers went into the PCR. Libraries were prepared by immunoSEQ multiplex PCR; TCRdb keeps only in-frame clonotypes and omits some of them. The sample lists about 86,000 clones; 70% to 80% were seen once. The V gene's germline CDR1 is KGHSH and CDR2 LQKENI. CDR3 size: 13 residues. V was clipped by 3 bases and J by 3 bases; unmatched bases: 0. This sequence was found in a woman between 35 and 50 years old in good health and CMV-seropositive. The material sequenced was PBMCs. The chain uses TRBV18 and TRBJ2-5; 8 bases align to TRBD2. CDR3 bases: TGTGCCAGCTCACCGGGACTAGAAGAGACCCAGTACTTC. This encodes CASSPGLEETQYF.